A selection of T cell receptor beta chains follows, all from one sample in a study of CD8+ T cells in alopecia areata. Repertoires were generated with immunoSEQ multiplex PCR, while TCRdb's copy carries only in-frame clones and drops some. The data hold roughly 60,000 clones, with around 42% observed a single time. The material sequenced was CD8+ T cells sorted from blood, taken around week 36, from a patient treated with tofacitinib. The receptors were sampled from a human donor with alopecia areata. Both conserved end residues are part of each CDR3. A D gene is named only where the DNA matches it firmly. Expanded clones get a size class; other rows say once, few or many, or leave the size out.

v_call,clone_size,d_call,j_call,cdr3_aa,cdr3_nt
TRBV7-9,-,TRBD2,TRBJ2-1,CASSSPLAGYNEQFF,TGTGCCAGCAGCTCCCCACTAGCGGGGTACAATGAGCAGTTCTTC
TRBV30,-,-,TRBJ2-7,CAWSGTYEQYF,TGTGCCTGGAGTGGTACCTACGAGCAGTACTTC
TRBV23-1,-,TRBD2,TRBJ2-3,CASSQRTSGSQGDTQYF,TGCGCCAGCAGTCAGCGGACTAGCGGGAGTCAGGGAGATACGCAGTATTTT
TRBV29-1,-,-,TRBJ2-1,CSVAYMGEQFF,TGCAGCGTTGCCTATATGGGGGAGCAGTTCTTC
TRBV30,-,-,TRBJ2-5,CAWSVDLGYQETQYF,TGTGCCTGGAGTGTGGACCTGGGGTACCAAGAGACCCAGTACTTC
TRBV30,-,-,TRBJ2-3,CAWSPGTGSRDTQYF,TGTGCCTGGAGCCCGGGGACGGGGTCCAGGGATACGCAGTATTTT
TRBV7-9,-,TRBD1,TRBJ1-2,CASSLTGQEANYGYTF,TGTGCCAGCAGCCTTACTGGACAGGAAGCTAACTATGGCTACACCTTC
TRBV27,-,-,TRBJ1-5,CASSLTGEGGNQPQHF,TGTGCCAGCAGTTTGACGGGGGAAGGAGGCAATCAGCCCCAGCATTTT
TRBV25-1,-,TRBD1,TRBJ1-2,CASSGQGAVGGGYTF,TGTGCCAGCAGTGGACAGGGGGCCGTCGGGGGAGGCTACACCTTC
TRBV4-3,-,TRBD2,TRBJ2-3,CASSRGLDMADTQYF,TGCGCCAGCAGCAGAGGACTAGATATGGCAGATACGCAGTATTTT
TRBV6-4,once,-,TRBJ2-3,CASSARSSDTQYF,TGTGCCAGCAGTGCCCGCTCCTCAGATACGCAGTATTTT
TRBV27,few,-,TRBJ2-7,CASSWGRLGGREQYF,TGTGCCAGCAGTTGGGGCCGGCTGGGGGGCCGCGAGCAGTACTTC
TRBV7-9,-,-,TRBJ1-4,CASWEGPQLFF,TGTGCCAGCTGGGAGGGGCCACAACTGTTTTTT
TRBV6-5,-,-,TRBJ2-7,CASKPLQSLSYEQYF,TGTGCCAGCAAGCCCTTACAGAGCCTCTCCTACGAGCAGTACTTC
TRBV27,-,TRBD2,TRBJ2-3,CASSSETSGRFGFTDTQYF,TGTGCCAGCAGTTCCGAGACTAGCGGGAGGTTCGGGTTTACAGATACGCAGTATTTT
TRBV13,-,TRBD2,TRBJ2-5,CASSPGPTSGETQYF,TGTGCCAGCAGCCCCGGCCCCACTAGCGGGGAGACCCAGTACTTC
TRBV2,-,-,TRBJ2-7,CASSAYRYEQYF,TGTGCCAGCAGTGCTTATAGGTACGAGCAGTACTTC
TRBV19,few,-,TRBJ2-1,CASSEQPHPNEQFF,TGTGCCAGTAGTGAACAGCCCCATCCCAATGAGCAGTTCTTC
TRBV5-1,-,-,TRBJ1-1,CASSFLQNTEAFF,TGCGCCAGCAGCTTCTTGCAGAACACTGAAGCTTTCTTT
TRBV11-2,-,-,TRBJ2-7,CASSLVEQYF,TGTGCCAGCAGCTTAGTCGAGCAGTACTTC
TRBV9,few,-,TRBJ2-2,CASSPSGGGLELFF,TGTGCCAGCAGCCCAAGCGGTGGAGGACTGGAGCTGTTTTTT
TRBV27,-,TRBD2,TRBJ2-7,CASSKTSGRNEQYF,TGTGCCAGCAGTAAGACTAGCGGGAGAAACGAGCAGTACTTC